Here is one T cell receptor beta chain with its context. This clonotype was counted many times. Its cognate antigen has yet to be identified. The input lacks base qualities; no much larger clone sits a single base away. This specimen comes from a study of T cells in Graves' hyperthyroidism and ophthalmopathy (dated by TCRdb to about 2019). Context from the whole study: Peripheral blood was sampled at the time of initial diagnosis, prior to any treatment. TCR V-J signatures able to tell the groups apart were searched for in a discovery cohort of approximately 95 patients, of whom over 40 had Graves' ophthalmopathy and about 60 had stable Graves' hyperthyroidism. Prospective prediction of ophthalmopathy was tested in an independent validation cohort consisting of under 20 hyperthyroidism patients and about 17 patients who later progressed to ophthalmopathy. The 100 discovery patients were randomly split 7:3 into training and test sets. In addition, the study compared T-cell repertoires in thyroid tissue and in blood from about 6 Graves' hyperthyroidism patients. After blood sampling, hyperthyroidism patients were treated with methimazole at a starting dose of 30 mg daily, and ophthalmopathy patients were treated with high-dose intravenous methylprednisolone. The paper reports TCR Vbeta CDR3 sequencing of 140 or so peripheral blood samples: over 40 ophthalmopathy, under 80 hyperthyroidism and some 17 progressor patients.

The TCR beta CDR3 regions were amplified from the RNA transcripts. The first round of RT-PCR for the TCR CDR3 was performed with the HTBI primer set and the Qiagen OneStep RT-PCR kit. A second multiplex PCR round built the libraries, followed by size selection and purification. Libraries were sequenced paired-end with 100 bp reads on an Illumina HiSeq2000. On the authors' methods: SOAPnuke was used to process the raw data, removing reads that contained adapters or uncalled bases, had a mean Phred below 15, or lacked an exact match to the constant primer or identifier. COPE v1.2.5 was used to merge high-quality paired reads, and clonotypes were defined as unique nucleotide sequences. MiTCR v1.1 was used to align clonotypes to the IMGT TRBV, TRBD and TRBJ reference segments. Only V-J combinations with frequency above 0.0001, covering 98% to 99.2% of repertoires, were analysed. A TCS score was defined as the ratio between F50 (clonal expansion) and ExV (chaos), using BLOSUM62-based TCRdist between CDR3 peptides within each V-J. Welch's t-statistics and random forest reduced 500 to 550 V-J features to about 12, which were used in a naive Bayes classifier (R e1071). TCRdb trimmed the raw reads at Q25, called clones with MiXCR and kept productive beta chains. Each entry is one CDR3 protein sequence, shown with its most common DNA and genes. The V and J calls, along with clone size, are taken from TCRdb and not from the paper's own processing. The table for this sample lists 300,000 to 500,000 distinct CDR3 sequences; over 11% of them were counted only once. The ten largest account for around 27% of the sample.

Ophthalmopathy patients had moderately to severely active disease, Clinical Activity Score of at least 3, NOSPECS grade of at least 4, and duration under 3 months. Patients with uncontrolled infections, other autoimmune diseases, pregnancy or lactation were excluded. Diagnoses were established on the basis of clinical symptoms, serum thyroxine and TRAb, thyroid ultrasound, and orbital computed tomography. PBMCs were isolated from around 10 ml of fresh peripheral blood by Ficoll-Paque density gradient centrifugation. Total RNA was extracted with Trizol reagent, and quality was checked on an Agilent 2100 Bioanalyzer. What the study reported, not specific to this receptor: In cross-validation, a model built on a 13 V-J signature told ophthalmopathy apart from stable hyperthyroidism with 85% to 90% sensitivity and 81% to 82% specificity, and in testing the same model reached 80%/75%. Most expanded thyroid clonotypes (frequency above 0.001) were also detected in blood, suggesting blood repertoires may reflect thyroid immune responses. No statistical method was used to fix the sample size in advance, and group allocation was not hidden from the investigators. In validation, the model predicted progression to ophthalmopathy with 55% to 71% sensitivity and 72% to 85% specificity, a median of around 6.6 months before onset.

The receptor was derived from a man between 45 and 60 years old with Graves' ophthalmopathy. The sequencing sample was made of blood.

Read as DNA, the sequence is TGTGCCAGCAGGACCACAGGGGTCGAGCAGTACTTC. This encodes CASRTTGVEQYF. The sequence links TRBV28 to TRBJ2-7; 7 bases in the junction line up with TRBD1. V trim: 6 bases; J trim: 6 bases; unmatched bases: 5. Measured from the cysteine to the phenylalanine, the CDR3 is 12 residues long. The read is trimmed to its CDR3 DNA, 36 bases read in frame from base 1. In the germline V gene, CDR1 corresponds to MDHEN and CDR2 to SYDVKM.